This entry describes one T cell receptor (beta chain). CDR1 and CDR2 (germline): SGHRS, YFSETQ. The CDR3 runs 13 residues. The J segment lost 5 bases and the V segment lost 5 bases, leaving 0 bases of the junction unmatched. This entry comes from a study of blood T cell repertoires in COVID-19. Study context: The cDNA or gDNA used as material had been derived from T cells, B-cell-depleted T cells, or PBMCs.

Profiled with immunoSEQ multiplex PCR; TCRdb holds only in-frame clones, not every one. The table has roughly 500,000 clones, 75% to 90% seen once. The genes are TRBV5-1 and TRBJ2-1; 11 bases match TRBD2. The sequencing input was PBMCs or T cells enriched from blood (not recorded which). The source of this sequence is a woman aged 60-75 years who had recovered from COVID-19. Written as DNA, the CDR3 is TGCGCCAGCAGGACTAGCGGGGACAATGAGCAGTTCTTC. Protein: CASRTSGDNEQFF.